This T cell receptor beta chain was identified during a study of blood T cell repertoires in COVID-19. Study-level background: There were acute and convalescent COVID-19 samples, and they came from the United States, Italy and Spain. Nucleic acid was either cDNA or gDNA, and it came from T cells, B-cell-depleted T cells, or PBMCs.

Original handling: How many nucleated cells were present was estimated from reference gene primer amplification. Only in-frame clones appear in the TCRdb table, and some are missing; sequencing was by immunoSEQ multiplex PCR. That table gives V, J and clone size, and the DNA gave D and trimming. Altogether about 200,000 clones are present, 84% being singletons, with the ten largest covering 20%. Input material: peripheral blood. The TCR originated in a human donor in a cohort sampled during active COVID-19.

Here the CDR3 DNA reads TGTGCCAGCGGCGACTTCGCGGGGGCTGGTTCACCCCTCCACTTT. As protein: CASGDFAGAGSPLHF. The rearrangement joins TRBV9 to TRBJ1-6, with TRBD1 as a possible D gene (6 bases). V lost 7 bases, J lost 9 bases, and 20 bases lay in between. CDR3 length equals 15 residues. Germline V gene lookup returns CDR1 SGDLS and CDR2 YYNGEE.